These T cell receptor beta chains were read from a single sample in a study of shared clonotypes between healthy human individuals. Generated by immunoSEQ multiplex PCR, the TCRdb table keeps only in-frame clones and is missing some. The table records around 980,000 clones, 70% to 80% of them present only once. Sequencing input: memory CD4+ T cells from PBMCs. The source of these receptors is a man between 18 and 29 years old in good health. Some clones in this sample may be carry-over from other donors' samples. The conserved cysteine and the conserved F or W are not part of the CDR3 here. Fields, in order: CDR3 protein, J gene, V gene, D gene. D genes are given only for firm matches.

CDR3 protein: AISETGSYNEQF; J gene: TRBJ2-1; V gene: TRBV10-3; D gene: .
CDR3 protein: ASSPTTGGTGTDTQY; J gene: TRBJ2-3; V gene: TRBV18; D gene: TRBD1
CDR3 protein: AWSVRDRVIMNEQF; J gene: TRBJ2-1; V gene: TRBV30; D gene: TRBD1
CDR3 protein: ASSVGQAGANVLT; J gene: TRBJ2-6; V gene: TRBV5-1; D gene: TRBD1
CDR3 protein: ASTFTGCWGNTIY; J gene: TRBJ1-3; V gene: TRBV5-3; D gene: .
CDR3 protein: ASSPGEHEQY; J gene: TRBJ2-7; V gene: TRBV2; D gene: .
CDR3 protein: ASSFRLAGGSQETQY; J gene: TRBJ2-5; V gene: TRBV5-6; D gene: TRBD2
CDR3 protein: ASSIPGTGYNEQF; J gene: TRBJ2-1; V gene: TRBV27; D gene: TRBD1
CDR3 protein: ASSFHNSYEQY; J gene: TRBJ2-7; V gene: TRBV27; D gene: .
CDR3 protein: ASSLDAAYNEQF; J gene: TRBJ2-1; V gene: TRBV5-1; D gene: .
CDR3 protein: ATTGAGKDGYT; J gene: TRBJ1-2; V gene: TRBV19; D gene: .
CDR3 protein: ASSNPGGSVDTQY; J gene: TRBJ2-3; V gene: TRBV5-4; D gene: TRBD1
CDR3 protein: ASSLVGGTYEQY; J gene: TRBJ2-7; V gene: TRBV5-1; D gene: .
CDR3 protein: ASSLRAGAF; J gene: TRBJ1-1; V gene: TRBV7-9; D gene: .
CDR3 protein: ASTGLAYTGELF; J gene: TRBJ2-2; V gene: TRBV9; D gene: TRBD2
CDR3 protein: ASSAGTGNTYEQY; J gene: TRBJ2-7; V gene: TRBV18; D gene: TRBD1
CDR3 protein: ASSVAGAALEQY; J gene: TRBJ2-7; V gene: TRBV28; D gene: TRBD2
CDR3 protein: ASSPLVAYNEQF; J gene: TRBJ2-1; V gene: TRBV18; D gene: .
CDR3 protein: ASNLVRTGPQY; J gene: TRBJ2-5; V gene: TRBV28; D gene: .
CDR3 protein: ASSGDRNQPQH; J gene: TRBJ1-5; V gene: TRBV18; D gene: .
CDR3 protein: ASSERDSIMSNQPQH; J gene: TRBJ1-5; V gene: TRBV6-1; D gene: TRBD1
CDR3 protein: ASRYDRQGTNEKLF; J gene: TRBJ1-4; V gene: TRBV6-5; D gene: TRBD1
CDR3 protein: ASNRDSYSNQPQH; J gene: TRBJ1-5; V gene: TRBV28; D gene: TRBD1
CDR3 protein: ASRTGGNEKLF; J gene: TRBJ1-4; V gene: TRBV6-6; D gene: .
CDR3 protein: ASRRTGTGNTIY; J gene: TRBJ1-3; V gene: TRBV19; D gene: TRBD1
CDR3 protein: ASNVGGGYT; J gene: TRBJ1-2; V gene: TRBV28; D gene: .
CDR3 protein: ASSLKGNQETQY; J gene: TRBJ2-5; V gene: TRBV7-3; D gene: .
CDR3 protein: ASSAGTGYYEQY; J gene: TRBJ2-7; V gene: TRBV5-1; D gene: TRBD1
CDR3 protein: ASRNSGRFQETQY; J gene: TRBJ2-5; V gene: TRBV6-5; D gene: TRBD2
CDR3 protein: ASSHRSGDRVPGANVLT; J gene: TRBJ2-6; V gene: TRBV4-3; D gene: TRBD1
CDR3 protein: ASSPGPNGADTQY; J gene: TRBJ2-3; V gene: TRBV5-1; D gene: .
CDR3 protein: ASSLLVYNEQF; J gene: TRBJ2-1; V gene: TRBV5-6; D gene: .
CDR3 protein: ATARTSGKNYNEQF; J gene: TRBJ2-1; V gene: TRBV19; D gene: TRBD2
CDR3 protein: ASSTVTSGRNTGELF; J gene: TRBJ2-2; V gene: TRBV10-2; D gene: TRBD2
CDR3 protein: ASSDQGLAGDTWQF; J gene: TRBJ2-1; V gene: TRBV5-1; D gene: TRBD2
CDR3 protein: ASSYSKGQETQY; J gene: TRBJ2-5; V gene: TRBV6-5; D gene: .
CDR3 protein: ASSGWDSYTDTQY; J gene: TRBJ2-3; V gene: TRBV9; D gene: TRBD1
CDR3 protein: ASSDSRGGDTQY; J gene: TRBJ2-3; V gene: TRBV28; D gene: TRBD2
CDR3 protein: ASSPDETGRTEAF; J gene: TRBJ1-1; V gene: TRBV18; D gene: TRBD1
CDR3 protein: ASSSNRGLSYNEQF; J gene: TRBJ2-1; V gene: TRBV6-4; D gene: TRBD1
CDR3 protein: ASSLGNHRETQY; J gene: TRBJ2-5; V gene: TRBV11-2; D gene: .
CDR3 protein: ASSLWGTVHTEAF; J gene: TRBJ1-1; V gene: TRBV28; D gene: TRBD1
CDR3 protein: ASSYPRGGTDTQY; J gene: TRBJ2-3; V gene: TRBV6-5; D gene: .
CDR3 protein: ASSTYTDTQY; J gene: TRBJ2-3; V gene: TRBV5-4; D gene: .
CDR3 protein: ASSGVSGNTIY; J gene: TRBJ1-3; V gene: TRBV10-2; D gene: .
CDR3 protein: ASSRHLNTEAF; J gene: TRBJ1-1; V gene: TRBV28; D gene: .
CDR3 protein: AWSKYPRVGNTEAF; J gene: TRBJ1-1; V gene: TRBV30; D gene: .
CDR3 protein: ASRPWGPRTRMADNEQF; J gene: TRBJ2-1; V gene: TRBV14; D gene: .
CDR3 protein: AVRDNYNSPLH; J gene: TRBJ1-6; V gene: TRBV6-5; D gene: .
CDR3 protein: ASSYAVEDTQY; J gene: TRBJ2-3; V gene: TRBV6-6; D gene: .
CDR3 protein: SARDCRG; J gene: TRBJ2-7; V gene: TRBV20-1; D gene: .
CDR3 protein: ASSPRQGISYEQY; J gene: TRBJ2-7; V gene: TRBV27; D gene: TRBD1
CDR3 protein: ASSVTGYSGETQY; J gene: TRBJ2-5; V gene: TRBV28; D gene: .
CDR3 protein: ASSIGSSGANVLT; J gene: TRBJ2-6; V gene: TRBV11-1; D gene: .
CDR3 protein: ASSIGLLSYNEQF; J gene: TRBJ2-1; V gene: TRBV19; D gene: .
CDR3 protein: ASSPQGGTEAF; J gene: TRBJ1-1; V gene: TRBV19; D gene: TRBD1
CDR3 protein: ASSSGPFQDTQY; J gene: TRBJ2-3; V gene: TRBV7-3; D gene: .